This is a list of T cell receptor beta chains from one sample in a study of T cell changes during pregnancy in multiple sclerosis. The protocol was immunoSEQ multiplex PCR, while the TCRdb copy is restricted to in-frame clones and leaves out a portion. The profile shows 100,000 or so clones, around 90% of them singletons. Sequencing used peripheral blood, obtained in the second trimester of pregnancy. The receptors shown here come from a female donor with multiple sclerosis, enrolled in a pregnancy study. Both conserved end residues are part of each CDR3. Each record gives: clone size, J gene, V gene, CDR3 protein. The size entry is marked missing in some rows and otherwise reads once, few, many or a size class.

NA | TRBJ2-1 | TRBV5-1 | CASRESGSSYNEQFF
NA | TRBJ2-1 | TRBV27 | CASSQGSWNEQFF
NA | TRBJ2-7 | TRBV6-1 | CASSPTSGSPYEQYF
few | TRBJ2-7 | TRBV7-3 | CASSFGRGDYEQYF
once | TRBJ1-1 | TRBV7-2 | CASSLVGGMNTEAFF
few | TRBJ1-1 | TRBV29-1 | CSASRVDTEAFF
NA | TRBJ2-1 | TRBV19 | CASSSGTSIRRDEQFF
few | TRBJ2-7 | TRBV21-1 | CASSPLAVHSYEQYF
NA | TRBJ2-3 | TRBV11-3 | CASRDTTGTQYF
NA | TRBJ2-3 | TRBV7-2 | CASRPTGYTDTQYF
NA | TRBJ1-1 | TRBV15 | CATSRDQGVNTEAFF
NA | TRBJ2-7 | TRBV4-1 | CASSQVPQASSYEQYF
NA | TRBJ1-2 | TRBV4-2 | CASSQDDDSFYGYTF
NA | TRBJ1-2 | TRBV29-1 | CSVDYRQGGSGYTF
NA | TRBJ2-1 | TRBV2 | CASSLSRNNEQFF
NA | TRBJ1-3 | TRBV9 | CASSAPGGSGNTIYF
NA | TRBJ1-5 | TRBV28 | CASSSVNQPQHF
NA | TRBJ2-7 | TRBV7-8 | CASSLQGQWGEQYF
NA | TRBJ2-1 | TRBV4-3 | CASSHGLVNEQFF
NA | TRBJ1-2 | TRBV9 | CASSPHISTGGTYGYTF
NA | TRBJ1-5 | TRBV7-8 | CASSWGQLNQPQHF
NA | TRBJ2-3 | TRBV7-8 | CASSLLSGRVFTDTQYF
NA | TRBJ2-7 | TRBV5-1 | CASSLPGYEQYF
NA | TRBJ2-5 | TRBV2 | CASRTGQQETQYF
NA | TRBJ2-1 | TRBV9 | CASSERLAEGTSYNEQFF
NA | TRBJ2-5 | TRBV11-3 | CASSPGTGDLQETQYF
NA | TRBJ2-3 | TRBV11-3 | CASSDRTGGRDTQYF
NA | TRBJ2-1 | TRBV27 | CASSLSTSRSYNEQFF
NA | TRBJ2-7 | TRBV5-6 | CASSLRNTYEQYF
NA | TRBJ2-7 | TRBV6-5 | CASSRQGPYEQYF
NA | TRBJ1-3 | TRBV6-5 | CASRVTVTSGNTIYF
once | TRBJ2-3 | TRBV2 | CASKQGAGTDTQYF
NA | TRBJ2-7 | TRBV5-4 | CASSLDRGYEQYF
NA | TRBJ2-7 | TRBV15 | CATSRGTSEPYEQYF
NA | TRBJ2-7 | TRBV4-3 | CASSQARGLGAYEQYF
NA | TRBJ2-3 | TRBV30 | CAWSVAGARYF
NA | TRBJ2-1 | TRBV7-2 | CASSPTDRVNEQFF
NA | TRBJ2-2 | TRBV11-2 | CASTVSGGRVVGELFF
NA | TRBJ1-1 | TRBV5-1 | CASSPHQTTPKAFF
NA | TRBJ1-1 | TRBV11-2 | CASSSPRDRFGAFF
NA | TRBJ1-1 | TRBV30 | CAWSAGTGLEAFF
NA | TRBJ2-1 | TRBV5-1 | CASSLGRAGAVMGQYNEQFF
NA | TRBJ2-2 | TRBV27 | CASSLLAGGAGELFF
once | TRBJ1-5 | TRBV11-1 | CASSLGTDQPQHF
NA | TRBJ2-2 | TRBV6-5 | CASSYWGANTGELFF
NA | TRBJ2-3 | TRBV9 | CASSVGVGQTHTQYF
NA | TRBJ2-7 | TRBV28 | CASRPPGQGTYEQYF
NA | TRBJ2-7 | TRBV10-3 | CAISAVIAAPSSYEQYF
NA | TRBJ1-4 | TRBV15 | CATSRAGGGNEKLFF
once | TRBJ2-7 | TRBV6-5 | CTSRGLAGNYEQYF
once | TRBJ2-2 | TRBV19 | CASSQGVTGELFF
NA | TRBJ2-3 | TRBV27 | CASSFLAGGLWTDTQYF
NA | TRBJ2-1 | TRBV5-1 | CASSLQDRDYNEQFF